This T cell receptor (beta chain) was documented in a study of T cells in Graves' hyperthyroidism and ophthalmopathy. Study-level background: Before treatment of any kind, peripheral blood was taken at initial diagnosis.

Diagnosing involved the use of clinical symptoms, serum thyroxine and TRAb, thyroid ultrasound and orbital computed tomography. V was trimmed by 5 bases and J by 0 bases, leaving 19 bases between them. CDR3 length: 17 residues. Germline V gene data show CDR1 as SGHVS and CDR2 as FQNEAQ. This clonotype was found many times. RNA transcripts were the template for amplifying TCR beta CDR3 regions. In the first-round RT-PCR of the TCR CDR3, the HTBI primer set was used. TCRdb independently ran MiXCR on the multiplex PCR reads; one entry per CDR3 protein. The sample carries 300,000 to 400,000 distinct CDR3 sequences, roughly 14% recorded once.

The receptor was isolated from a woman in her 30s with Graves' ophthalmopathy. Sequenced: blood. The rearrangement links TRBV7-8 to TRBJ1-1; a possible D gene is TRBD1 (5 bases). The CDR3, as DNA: TGTGCCAGCAGCCCGTGGGGGGGGAACCCTATGAACACTGAAGCTTTCTTT. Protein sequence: CASSPWGGNPMNTEAFF. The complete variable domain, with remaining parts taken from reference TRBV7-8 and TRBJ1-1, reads GAGVSQSPRYKVAKRGQDVALRCDPISGHVSLFWYQQALGQGPEFLTYFQNEAQLDKSGLPSDRFFAERPEGSVSTLKIQRTQQEDSAVYLCASSPWGGNPMNTEAFFGQGTRLTVV.